This record looks at one TCR beta chain sequence and its context. This entry belongs to a study of CD8 T cells in Susac syndrome. V gave up 0 bases and J gave up 3 bases, with 20 bases separating them. Per germline, CDR1 GTSNPN and CDR2 SVGIG (reference sequence). CDR3 length: 17 amino acids. Random hexamers primed reverse transcription of about 0.45 to 1 ug RNA. TCRdb redid the calling of the immunoSEQ multiplex PCR reads with MiXCR, one entry per CDR3 protein. In the table there are 100,000 to 150,000 distinct CDR3 sequences, approximately 94% of which are singletons. The sequencing sample was made of CD4+ T cells from PBMCs. The chain is built from TRBV30 and TRBJ1-1; TRBD1 might be the D (5 bases). The sequence derives from a human donor with multiple sclerosis. This chain's CDR3 is CAWSVGPGLPIDTEAFF. The CDR3 DNA reads as TGTGCCTGGAGTGTGGGACCGGGCCTCCCTATTGACACTGAAGCTTTCTTT.